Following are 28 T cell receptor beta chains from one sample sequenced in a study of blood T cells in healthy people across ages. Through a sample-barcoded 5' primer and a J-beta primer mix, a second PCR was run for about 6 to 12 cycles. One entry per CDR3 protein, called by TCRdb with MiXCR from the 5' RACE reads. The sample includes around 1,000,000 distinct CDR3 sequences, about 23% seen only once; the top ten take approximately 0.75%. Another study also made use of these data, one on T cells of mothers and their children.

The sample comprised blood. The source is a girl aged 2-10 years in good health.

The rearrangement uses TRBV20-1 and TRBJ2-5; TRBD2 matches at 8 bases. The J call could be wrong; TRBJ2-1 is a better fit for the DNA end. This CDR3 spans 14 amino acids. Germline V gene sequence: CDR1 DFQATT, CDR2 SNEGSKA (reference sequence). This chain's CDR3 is CSASSGSAYNEQFF. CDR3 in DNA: TGCAGTGCCTCGAGCGGGAGCGCTTACAATGAGCAGTTCTTC.

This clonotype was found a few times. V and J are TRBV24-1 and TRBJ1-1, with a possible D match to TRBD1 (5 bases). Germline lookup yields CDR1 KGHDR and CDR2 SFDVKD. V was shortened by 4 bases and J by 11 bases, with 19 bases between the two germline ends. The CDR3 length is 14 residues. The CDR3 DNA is TGTGCCACCAGTGACCCCGGGACGCCCGTCGGGGCTTTCTTT. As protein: CATSDPGTPVGAFF.

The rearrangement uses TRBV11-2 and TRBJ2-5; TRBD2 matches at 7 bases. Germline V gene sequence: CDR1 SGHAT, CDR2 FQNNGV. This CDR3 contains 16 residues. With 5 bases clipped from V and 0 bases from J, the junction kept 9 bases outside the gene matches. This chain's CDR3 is CASSRRAAGYQETQYF. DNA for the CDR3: TGTGCCAGCAGCCGTCGGGCAGCGGGGTACCAAGAGACCCAGTACTTC. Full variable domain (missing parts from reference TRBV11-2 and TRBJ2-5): EAGVAQSPRYKIIEKRQSVAFWCNPISGHATLYWYQQILGQGPKLLIQFQNNGVVDDSQLPKDRFSAERLKGVDSTLKIQPAKLEDSAVYLCASSRRAAGYQETQYFGPGTRLLVL.

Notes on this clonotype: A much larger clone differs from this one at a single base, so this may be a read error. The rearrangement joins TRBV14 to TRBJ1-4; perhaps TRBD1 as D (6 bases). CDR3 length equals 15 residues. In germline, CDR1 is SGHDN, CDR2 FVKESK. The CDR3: CASSQDKGGNGKLFF. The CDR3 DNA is TGTGCCAGCAGCCAAGATAAGGGGGGTAATGGAAAACTGTTTTTT.

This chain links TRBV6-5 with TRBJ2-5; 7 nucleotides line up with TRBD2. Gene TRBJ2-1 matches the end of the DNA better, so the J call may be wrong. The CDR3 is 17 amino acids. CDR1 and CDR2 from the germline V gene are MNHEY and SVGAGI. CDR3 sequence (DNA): TGTGCCAGCAGTTACAAACTTACCCGGACTAGTGGCGGTGAGCAGTTCTTC. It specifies CASSYKLTRTSGGEQFF.

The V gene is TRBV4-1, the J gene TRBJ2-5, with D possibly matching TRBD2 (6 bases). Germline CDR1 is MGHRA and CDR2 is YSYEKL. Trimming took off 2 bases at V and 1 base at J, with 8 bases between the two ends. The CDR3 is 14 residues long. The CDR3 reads CASSQLASQETQYF. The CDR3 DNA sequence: TGCGCCAGCAGCCAACTAGCGAGCCAAGAGACCCAGTACTTC.

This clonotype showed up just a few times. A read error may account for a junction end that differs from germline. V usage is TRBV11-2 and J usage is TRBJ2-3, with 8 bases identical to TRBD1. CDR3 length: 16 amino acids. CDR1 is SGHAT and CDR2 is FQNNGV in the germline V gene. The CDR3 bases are TGTACCAGCAGAGCCCTTAAGACAGGGGAGACAGATACGCAGTATTTT. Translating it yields CTSRALKTGETDTQYF.

The CDR3 bases are TGTGCCAGCAGCCGCGGGACCGGGACTAGCGGATACAATGAGCAGTTCTTC. Amino acids: CASSRGTGTSGYNEQFF. This chain uses TRBV6-1 with TRBJ2-1, with 11 positions matching TRBD2. The CDR3 totals 17 residues. V lost 6 bases, J lost 4 bases, and 11 bases stayed unmatched. From germline, CDR1 is MNHNS and CDR2 SASEGT.

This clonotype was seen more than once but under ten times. Here the CDR3 DNA reads TGCAGCGTTGCAGGGACTAGCGGGATATACGAGCAGTACTTC. Amino acid sequence: CSVAGTSGIYEQYF. The V call is TRBV29-1, the J call TRBJ2-7; 13 bases agree with TRBD2. Germline assignment: CDR1 SQVTM and CDR2 ANQGSEA. There are 14 residues in the CDR3. V trimming: 4 bases; J trimming: 4 bases; junction bases outside the gene matches: 4.

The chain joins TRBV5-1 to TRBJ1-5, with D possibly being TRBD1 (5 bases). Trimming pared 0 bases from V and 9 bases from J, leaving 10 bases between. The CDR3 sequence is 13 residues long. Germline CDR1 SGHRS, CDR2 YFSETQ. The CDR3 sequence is CASSLDNGGPQHF. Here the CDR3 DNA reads TGCGCCAGCAGCTTGGACAACGGGGGGCCCCAGCATTTT.

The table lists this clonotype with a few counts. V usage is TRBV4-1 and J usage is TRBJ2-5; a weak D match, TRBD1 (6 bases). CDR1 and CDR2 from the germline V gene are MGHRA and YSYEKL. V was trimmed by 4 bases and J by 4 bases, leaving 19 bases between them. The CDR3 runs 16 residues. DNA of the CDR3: TGCGCCAGCAGCCGAACAGGGCAGACTGGGTTAGAGACCCAGTACTTC. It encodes CASSRTGQTGLETQYF.

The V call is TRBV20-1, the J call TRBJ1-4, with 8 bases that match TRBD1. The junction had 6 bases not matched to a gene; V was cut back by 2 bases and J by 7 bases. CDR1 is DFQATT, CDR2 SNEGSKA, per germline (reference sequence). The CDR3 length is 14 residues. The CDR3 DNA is TGCAGTGCTAGATACAGGGGGATGAGTGAAAAACTGTTTTTT. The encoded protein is CSARYRGMSEKLFF.

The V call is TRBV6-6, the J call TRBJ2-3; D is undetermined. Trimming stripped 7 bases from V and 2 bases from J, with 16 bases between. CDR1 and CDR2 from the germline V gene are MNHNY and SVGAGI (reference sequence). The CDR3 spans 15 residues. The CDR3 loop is CASTDAVWDTDTQYF. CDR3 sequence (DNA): TGTGCCAGCACGGACGCGGTATGGGACACAGATACGCAGTATTTT.

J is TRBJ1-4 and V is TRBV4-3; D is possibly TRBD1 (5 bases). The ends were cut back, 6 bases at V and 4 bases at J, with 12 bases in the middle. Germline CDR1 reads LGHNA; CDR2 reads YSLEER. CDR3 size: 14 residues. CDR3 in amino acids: CASRPGVVNEKLFF. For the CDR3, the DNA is TGCGCCAGCAGGCCGGGGGTCGTTAATGAAAAACTGTTTTTT.

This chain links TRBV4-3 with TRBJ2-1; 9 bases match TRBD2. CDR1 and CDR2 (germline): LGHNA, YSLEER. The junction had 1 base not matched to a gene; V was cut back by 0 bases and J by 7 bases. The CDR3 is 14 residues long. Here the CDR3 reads CASSQEGLANEQFF. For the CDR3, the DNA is TGCGCCAGCAGCCAAGAGGGACTAGCAAATGAGCAGTTCTTC.

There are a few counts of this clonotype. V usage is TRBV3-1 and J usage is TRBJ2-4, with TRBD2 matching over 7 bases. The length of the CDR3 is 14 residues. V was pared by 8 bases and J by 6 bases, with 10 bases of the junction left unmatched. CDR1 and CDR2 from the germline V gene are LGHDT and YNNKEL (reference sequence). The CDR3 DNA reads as TGTGCCAGCGCCCCCCTAGCGGATACAAACATTCAGTACTTC. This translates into CASAPLADTNIQYF. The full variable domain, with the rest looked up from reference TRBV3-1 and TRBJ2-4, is DTAVSQTPKYLVTQMGNDKSIKCEQNLGHDTMYWYKQDSKKFLKIMFSYNNKELIINETVPNRFSPKSPDKAHLNLHINSLELGDSAVYFCASAPLADTNIQYFGAGTRLSVL.

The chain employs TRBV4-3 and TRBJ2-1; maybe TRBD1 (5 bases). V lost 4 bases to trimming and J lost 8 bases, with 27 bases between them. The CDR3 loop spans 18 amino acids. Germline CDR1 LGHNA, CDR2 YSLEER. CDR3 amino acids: CASSPGILGLLTFDEQFF. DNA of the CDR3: TGCGCCAGCAGCCCAGGGATCCTGGGGCTCCTCACATTTGATGAGCAGTTCTTC.

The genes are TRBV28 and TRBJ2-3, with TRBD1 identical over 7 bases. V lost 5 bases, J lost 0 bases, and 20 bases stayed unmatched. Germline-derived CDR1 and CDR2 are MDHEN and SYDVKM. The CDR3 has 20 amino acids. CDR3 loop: CASSPRDSRTSTSSTDTQYF. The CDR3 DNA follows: TGTGCCAGCAGTCCGAGGGACAGTCGAACCTCCACCTCTAGCACAGATACGCAGTATTTT.

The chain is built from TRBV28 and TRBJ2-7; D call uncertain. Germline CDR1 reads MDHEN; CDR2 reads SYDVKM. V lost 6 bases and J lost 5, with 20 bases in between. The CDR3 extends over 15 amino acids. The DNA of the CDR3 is TGTGCCAGCAGACCCCCAACGGACGGCCCTAACGAGCAGTACTTC. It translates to CASRPPTDGPNEQYF.

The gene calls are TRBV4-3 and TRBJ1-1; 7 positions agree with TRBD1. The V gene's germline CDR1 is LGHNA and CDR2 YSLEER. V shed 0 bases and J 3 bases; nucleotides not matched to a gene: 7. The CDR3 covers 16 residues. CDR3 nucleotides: TGCGCCAGCAGCCAAGATAGGGGACAGAGTCACACTGAAGCTTTCTTT. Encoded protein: CASSQDRGQSHTEAFF.

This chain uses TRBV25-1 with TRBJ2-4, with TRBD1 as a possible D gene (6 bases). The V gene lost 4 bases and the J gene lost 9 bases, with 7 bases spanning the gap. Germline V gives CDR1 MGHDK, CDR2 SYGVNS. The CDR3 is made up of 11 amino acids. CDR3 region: CASSGGLIQYF. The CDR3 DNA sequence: TGTGCCAGCAGTGGGGGGCTCATTCAGTACTTC.

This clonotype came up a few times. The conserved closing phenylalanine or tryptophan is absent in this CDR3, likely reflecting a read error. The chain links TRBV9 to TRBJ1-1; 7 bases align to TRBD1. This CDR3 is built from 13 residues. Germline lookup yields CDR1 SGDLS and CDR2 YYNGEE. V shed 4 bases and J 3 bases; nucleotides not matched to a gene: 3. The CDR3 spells CASSRQGYTEAFI. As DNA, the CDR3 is TGTGCCAGCAGCAGACAGGGCTACACTGAAGCTTTCATT.

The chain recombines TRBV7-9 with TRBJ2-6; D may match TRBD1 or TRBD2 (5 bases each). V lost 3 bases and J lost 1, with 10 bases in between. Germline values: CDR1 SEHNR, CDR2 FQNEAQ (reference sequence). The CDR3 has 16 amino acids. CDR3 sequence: CASSLGRTSGANVLTF. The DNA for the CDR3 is TGTGCCAGCAGCTTGGGACGGACTTCTGGGGCCAACGTCCTGACTTTC. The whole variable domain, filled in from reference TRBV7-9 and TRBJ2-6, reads DTGVSQNPRHKITKRGQNVTFRCDPISEHNRLYWYRQTLGQGPEFLTYFQNEAQLEKSRLLSDRFSAERPKGSFSTLEIQRTEQGDSAMYLCASSLGRTSGANVLTFGAGSRLTVL.

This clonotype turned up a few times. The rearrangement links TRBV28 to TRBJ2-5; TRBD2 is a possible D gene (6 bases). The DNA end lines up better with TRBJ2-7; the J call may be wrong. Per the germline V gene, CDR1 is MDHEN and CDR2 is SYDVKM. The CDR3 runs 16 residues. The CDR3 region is CASSLWAETRGVEQYF. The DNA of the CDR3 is TGTGCCAGCAGTTTATGGGCCGAGACTAGAGGAGTCGAGCAGTACTTC.

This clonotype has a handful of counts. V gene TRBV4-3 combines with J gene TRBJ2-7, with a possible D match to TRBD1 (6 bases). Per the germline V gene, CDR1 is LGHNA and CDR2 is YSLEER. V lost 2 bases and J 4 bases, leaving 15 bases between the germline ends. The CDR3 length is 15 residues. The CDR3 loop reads CASSQHPRDTYEQYF. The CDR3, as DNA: TGCGCCAGCAGCCAACATCCCCGGGACACTTACGAGCAGTACTTC.

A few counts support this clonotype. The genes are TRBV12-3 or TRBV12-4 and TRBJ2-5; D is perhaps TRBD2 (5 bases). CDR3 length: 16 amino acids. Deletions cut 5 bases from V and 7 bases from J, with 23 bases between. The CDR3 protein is CASSHTRTLQGVTQYF. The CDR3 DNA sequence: TGTGCCAGCAGTCACACTCGGACTCTGCAAGGTGTGACCCAGTACTTC.

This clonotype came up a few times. The CDR3 bases are TGTGCCAGCAGCCGGCCCCTCGGGACGGACAACTCGGAGACCCAGTACTTC. Translating it yields CASSRPLGTDNSETQYF. This chain uses TRBV7-8 with TRBJ2-5, with D tentatively TRBD1 or TRBD2 (5 bases each). CDR1 SGHVS and CDR2 FQNEAQ come from the germline V gene. The CDR3 has 17 residues. V was trimmed by 5 bases and J by 5 bases, leaving 24 bases between them. Full variable domain (missing parts from reference TRBV7-8 and TRBJ2-5): GAGVSQSPRYKVAKRGQDVALRCDPISGHVSLFWYQQALGQGPEFLTYFQNEAQLDKSGLPSDRFFAERPEGSVSTLKIQRTQQEDSAVYLCASSRPLGTDNSETQYFGPGTRLLVL.

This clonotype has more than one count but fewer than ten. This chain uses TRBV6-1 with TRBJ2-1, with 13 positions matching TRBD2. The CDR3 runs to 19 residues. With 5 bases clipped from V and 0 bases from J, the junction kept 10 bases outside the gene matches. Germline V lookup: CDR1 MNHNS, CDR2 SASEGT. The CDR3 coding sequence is TGTGCCAGCAGTCCTGGACTAGCGGGGGCCCTTAGCTCCTACAATGAGCAGTTCTTC. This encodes CASSPGLAGALSSYNEQFF.